This T cell receptor (beta chain) was documented in a study of molecular identifiers for immune sequencing clone quantification. Turning to the study itself: Four of five RNA aliquots from roughly 21,000 or 96,000 naive CD8 T cells were sequenced. General study points: It was shown that clones above 20 RNA copies held over 97% of effector molecules, but under 1% in naive cells. Barcode sharing among identical TCR molecules could make large clones appear smaller.

As concerns this clonotype: Its antigen is not identified.

In preparing bulk TCR libraries, previously described methods and listed TCR primers were used. TCRdb processed the PCR reads anew with MiXCR; each CDR3 protein has one entry. Of roughly 630,000 distinct CDR3 sequences in the sample, over 25% are singletons; the top ten hold about 0.78%. The CDR3 spans 20 residues. Per germline, CDR1 LGHNA and CDR2 YSLEER. Unmatched junction bases numbered 14, after V lost 0 bases and J lost 0 bases. V gene TRBV4-3 combines with J gene TRBJ2-3, with 8 bases fitting TRBD2. The sample taken for sequencing was naive CD8+ T cells from blood, with Jurkat cell RNA spiked in. Documented subset: FACS-sorted CD8+CD4-CCR7+CD45RA+ naive T cells. The receptor was isolated from a human donor in good health. Some libraries in this study had Jurkat cell RNA spiked in. The CDR3 spells CASSQDFGPGGSFSTDTQYF. The CDR3 nucleotides read TGCGCCAGCAGCCAAGATTTCGGCCCGGGGGGGTCTTTTAGCACAGATACGCAGTATTTT.